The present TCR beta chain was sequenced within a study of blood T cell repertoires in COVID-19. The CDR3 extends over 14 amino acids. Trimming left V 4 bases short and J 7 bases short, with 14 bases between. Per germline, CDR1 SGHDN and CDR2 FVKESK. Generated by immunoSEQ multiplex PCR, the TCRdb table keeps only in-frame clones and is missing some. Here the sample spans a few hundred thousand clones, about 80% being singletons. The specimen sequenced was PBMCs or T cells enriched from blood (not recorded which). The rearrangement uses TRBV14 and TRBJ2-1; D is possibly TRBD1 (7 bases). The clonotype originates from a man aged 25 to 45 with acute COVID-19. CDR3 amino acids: CASSPTTGRNEQFF. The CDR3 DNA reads TGTGCCAGCAGCCCTACGACAGGGAGGAATGAGCAGTTCTTC.